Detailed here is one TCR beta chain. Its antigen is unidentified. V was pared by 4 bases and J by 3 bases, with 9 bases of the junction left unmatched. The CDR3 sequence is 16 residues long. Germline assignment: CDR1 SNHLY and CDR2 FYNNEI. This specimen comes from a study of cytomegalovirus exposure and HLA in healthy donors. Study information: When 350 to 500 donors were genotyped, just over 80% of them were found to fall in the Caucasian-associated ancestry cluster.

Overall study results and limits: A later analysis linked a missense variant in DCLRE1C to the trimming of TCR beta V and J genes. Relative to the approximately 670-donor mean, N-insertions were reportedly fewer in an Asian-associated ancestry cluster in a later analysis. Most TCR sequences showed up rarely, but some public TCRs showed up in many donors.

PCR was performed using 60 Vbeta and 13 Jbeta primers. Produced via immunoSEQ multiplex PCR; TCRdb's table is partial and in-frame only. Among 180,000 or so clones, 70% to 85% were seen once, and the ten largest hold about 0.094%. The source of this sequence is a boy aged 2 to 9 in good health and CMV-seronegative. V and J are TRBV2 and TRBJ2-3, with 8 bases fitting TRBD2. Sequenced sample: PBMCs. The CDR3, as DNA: TGTGCCAGCAGTGGGGCAAGCGGGGGTTTTACAGATACGCAGTATTTT. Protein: CASSGASGGFTDTQYF.